Below, 29 T cell receptor beta chains from the same sample are listed, as sequenced in a study of control samples from healthy donors and cancer patients. Clones were read by immunoSEQ multiplex PCR, and TCRdb kept only the in-frame ones, dropping some. The sample yields about 42,000 clones, over 65% seen once. Sequenced: blood. Receptors were obtained from a man between 60 and 75 years old in good health.

The chain recombines TRBV6-5 with TRBJ1-5; TRBD1 might be the D (5 bases). Trimming left V 8 bases short and J 0 bases short, with 11 bases between. The CDR3 totals 14 residues. Germline lookup yields CDR1 MNHEY and CDR2 SVGAGI. CDR3: CASATANSNQPQHF. CDR3 DNA: TGTGCCAGCGCGACAGCCAATAGCAATCAGCCCCAGCATTTT.

J is TRBJ1-2 and V is TRBV7-2; 9 bases line up with TRBD1. In germline, CDR1 is SGHTA, CDR2 FQGNSA. With V trimmed by 1 base and J by 4 bases, 1 base remained unmatched. The CDR3 extends over 14 amino acids. The CDR3 DNA reads TGTGCCAGCAGCTTAGGACAGGGGGTCTATGGCTACACCTTC. Translation: CASSLGQGVYGYTF.

The gene calls are TRBV18 and TRBJ2-3; 7 bases match TRBD1. Germline V lookup: CDR1 KGHSH, CDR2 LQKENI. With 3 bases clipped from V and 1 base from J, the junction kept 4 bases outside the gene matches. The length of the CDR3 is 15 residues. CDR3 sequence reads: CASSPAGGRTDTQYF. DNA of the CDR3: TGTGCCAGCTCACCGGCAGGGGGTCGCACAGATACGCAGTATTTT.

This clone occurred once. The chain recombines TRBV18 with TRBJ2-6; 10 bases agree with TRBD1. The CDR3 runs to 18 residues. V trimming: 3 bases; J trimming: 4 bases; junction bases outside the gene matches: 9. The germline gives CDR1 KGHSH, CDR2 LQKENI. CDR3 residues: CASSPRDRGRTGANVLTF. CDR3 DNA sequence: TGTGCCAGCTCACCTCGGGACAGGGGAAGGACAGGGGCCAACGTCCTGACTTTC.

The rearrangement links TRBV3-1 (or the pseudogene TRBV3-2) to TRBJ1-1, with 7 bases matching TRBD1. The germline CDR1 and CDR2 sequences are LGHDT and YNNKEL (reference sequence). V lost 3 bases and J lost 1; bases outside the gene matches: 8. This CDR3 region has 16 residues. Here the CDR3 reads CASSHGRQGGNTEAFF. The DNA for the CDR3 is TGTGCCAGCAGCCACGGTAGACAGGGAGGGAACACTGAAGCTTTCTTT.

Here the CDR3 reads CASSLTRNTGELFF. Here the CDR3 DNA reads TGTGCCAGCAGCTTGACTCGTAACACCGGGGAGCTGTTTTTT. The chain uses TRBV5-6 and TRBJ2-2, with no clear D. The CDR3 contains 14 residues. CDR1 and CDR2 from the germline V gene are SGHDT and YYEEEE. V shed 1 base and J shed 2 bases, with 6 bases lying between them.

This chain connects TRBV15 to TRBJ1-1; D unresolved. Germline V gene data show CDR1 as LNHNV and CDR2 as YYDKDF (reference sequence). V lost 0 bases and J lost 5, with 16 bases in between. The CDR3 has 16 amino acids. In DNA form, the CDR3 reads TGTGCCACCAGCAGAGATCGCGTCCTGGAACGGACTGAAGCTTTCTTT. This codes for CATSRDRVLERTEAFF.

V and J are TRBV25-1 and TRBJ2-2; 10 nucleotides match TRBD1. The germline gives CDR1 MGHDK, CDR2 SYGVNS. CDR3 size: 15 residues. The V and J ends lost 3 bases and 6 bases, in that order; junction bases with no gene match: 4. This chain's CDR3 is CASSEAGQGAGELFF. CDR3 DNA: TGTGCCAGCAGTGAGGCAGGACAGGGGGCCGGGGAGCTGTTTTTT.

The chain combines TRBV23-1 with TRBJ2-2, with 7 bases identical to TRBD1. TRBV23-1 is filed as an ORF, its function uncertain. J lost 1 base, V lost 5 bases, and 13 bases had no gene match. CDR3 length: 18 residues. The CDR3, as DNA: TGCGCCAGCAGTGACCCTAGTCGACAGGGCGAGAACACCGGGGAGCTGTTTTTT. This gives the protein CASSDPSRQGENTGELFF.

The rearrangement uses TRBV10-2 and TRBJ1-2, with D possibly TRBD1 on 5 matching bases. The CDR3 length is 15 residues. Looked up from germline, CDR1 is WSHSY and CDR2 is SAAADI. The V end lost 6 bases, the J end lost 4 bases, and 18 bases lay between the germline ends. The CDR3 bases are TGCGCCAGCAGCCCCGGGGGAGCCCGATTCTATGGCTACACCTTC. This gives the protein CASSPGGARFYGYTF.

The chain has TRBV19 and TRBJ2-3, with TRBD2 matching over 8 bases. From germline, CDR1 is LNHDA and CDR2 SQIVND (reference sequence). Trimming cost V 3 bases and J 1 base; bases outside gene matches: 0. CDR3 size: 14 residues. The CDR3 DNA follows: TGTGCCAGTAGTATCGGGGGGGGCACAGATACGCAGTATTTT. It codes for CASSIGGGTDTQYF.

J is TRBJ2-6 and V is TRBV14; D is ambiguous. Germline CDR1 SGHDN, CDR2 FVKESK. This CDR3 is 14 amino acids long. Trimming removed 4 bases from V and 16 bases from J, with 20 bases in between. The CDR3 DNA is TGTGCCAGCAGCCCCTATAGTATCCCGCGAGCTCTGACTTTC. Protein sequence: CASSPYSIPRALTF.

The J gene is TRBJ1-5, the V gene TRBV7-6; tentatively, D is TRBD1 (5 bases). CDR1 is SGHVS and CDR2 is FNYEAQ in the germline V gene. The germline V and J ends were trimmed by 2 bases and 0 bases, with 8 bases remaining between them. This CDR3 region has 15 residues. CDR3 sequence: CASSLQGYSNQPQHF. The DNA of the CDR3 is TGTGCCAGCAGCTTACAGGGTTATAGCAATCAGCCCCAGCATTTT. The full variable domain, in which reference TRBV7-6 and TRBJ1-5 provide the parts outside the CDR3, is GAGVSQSPRYKVTKRGQDVALRCDPISGHVSLYWYRQALGQGPEFLTYFNYEAQQDKSGLPNDRFSAERPEGSISTLTIQRTEQRDSAMYRCASSLQGYSNQPQHFGDGTRLSIL.

This clone was picked up one time. The chain links TRBV7-6 to TRBJ1-5; TRBD1 aligns across 8 bases. V was pared by 8 bases and J by 1 base, with 7 bases of the junction left unmatched. CDR1 is SGHVS, CDR2 FNYEAQ, per germline. The CDR3 is 15 amino acids. The CDR3 loop is CASSSRQGSNQPQHF. The CDR3 region has the DNA TGTGCCAGCTCATCCCGACAGGGGAGCAATCAGCCCCAGCATTTT.

J is TRBJ1-1 and V is TRBV12-3 or TRBV12-4; D is unclear. This CDR3 is 13 amino acids long. Deletions cut 5 bases from V and 1 base from J, with 8 bases between. CDR3 nucleotides: TGTGCCAGCAGTCGGACGGGGAACACTGAAGCTTTCTTT. Its translation is CASSRTGNTEAFF.

This clone was seen a single time. V gene TRBV4-1 combines with J gene TRBJ2-7; D ambiguous. The CDR3 loop spans 13 amino acids. Germline values: CDR1 MGHRA, CDR2 YSYEKL. Trimming stripped 1 base from V and 2 bases from J, with 6 bases between. In nucleotides, the CDR3 is TGCGCCAGCAGCCAAGGCAGCGCCTACGAGCAGTACTTC. Amino acid sequence: CASSQGSAYEQYF.

This clone has a handful of counts. The rearrangement links TRBV11-1 to TRBJ2-7; tentatively, D is TRBD2 (5 bases). This CDR3 has 13 residues. Trimming left V 8 bases short and J 6 bases short, with 17 bases between. In germline, CDR1 is SGHAT, CDR2 FQDESV (reference sequence). CDR3 sequence (DNA): TGTGCCAGCGCCGCTCTAGCAGGCTCCGAGCAGTACTTC. Protein sequence: CASAALAGSEQYF.

The rearrangement joins TRBV4-1 to TRBJ2-5, with 8 bases matching TRBD1. The germline V gene encodes CDR1 MGHRA and CDR2 YSYEKL. The CDR3 runs 14 residues. V was clipped by 3 bases and J by 3 bases; unmatched bases: 3. The CDR3 DNA reads TGCGCCAGCAGCCACCCGGGACAGGAAGAGACCCAGTACTTC. It is translated as CASSHPGQEETQYF.

The CDR3 sequence is CASSEADRNYGYTF. In nucleotides, the CDR3 is TGTGCCAGCAGTGAAGCGGACAGGAACTATGGCTACACCTTC. The J gene is TRBJ1-2, the V gene TRBV6-1; the match to TRBD1 covers 7 bases. J lost 2 bases, V lost 0 bases, and 0 bases had no gene match. Germline CDR1 is MNHNS and CDR2 is SASEGT. This CDR3 contains 14 residues.

This clone has more than one count but fewer than ten. This chain links TRBV11-2 with TRBJ2-2, with no clear D. Germline V gene lookup returns CDR1 SGHAT and CDR2 FQNNGV. Trimming stripped 6 bases from V and 4 bases from J, with 6 bases between. This CDR3 has 12 residues. The CDR3 loop reads CASRKGTGELFF. CDR3 nucleotide sequence: TGTGCCAGCAGGAAGGGCACCGGGGAGCTGTTTTTT.

This chain joins TRBV19 and TRBJ2-7, with 15 positions matching TRBD2. V shed 7 bases, J shed 7 bases, and the junction held 8 bases outside the gene matches. Germline CDR1 and CDR2: LNHDA and SQIVND (reference sequence). This CDR3 is built from 15 residues. The CDR3 protein is CASTPGTSGRKEQYF. DNA of the CDR3: TGTGCCAGTACCCCGGGGACTAGCGGGAGGAAGGAGCAGTACTTC.

CDR3 residues: CASSLRTGGLGGYTF. CDR3 coding DNA: TGTGCCAGCAGCTTAAGGACAGGGGGTCTAGGTGGCTACACCTTC. The genes are TRBV5-4 and TRBJ1-2, with TRBD1 matching over 10 bases. V lost 2 bases to trimming and J lost 7 bases; unmatched junction nucleotides: 8. The CDR3 extends over 15 amino acids. Germline values: CDR1 SGHNT, CDR2 YYREEE (reference sequence).

This chain links TRBV2 with TRBJ2-2; a possible D gene is TRBD1 (5 bases). The V end was cut by 7 bases, the J end by 4 bases, with 13 bases between. Looked up from germline, CDR1 is SNHLY and CDR2 is FYNNEI. The CDR3 has 14 residues. CDR3 amino acids: CASTPLRVTGELFF. DNA for the CDR3: TGTGCCAGCACGCCACTCAGGGTCACCGGGGAGCTGTTTTTT.

This clone was seen only once. The rearrangement links TRBV27 to TRBJ2-2; perhaps D is TRBD1 or TRBD2 (5 bases each). The CDR3 has 16 residues. V was clipped by 2 bases and J by 0 bases, with 10 bases between them. The germline gives CDR1 MNHEY, CDR2 SMNVEV (reference sequence). The CDR3 coding sequence is TGTGCCAGCAGTTTAGTAGGGACGGCGAACACCGGGGAGCTGTTTTTT. Translation gives CASSLVGTANTGELFF.

This clone is a singleton in its sample. The J gene is TRBJ1-4, the V gene TRBV25-1; possibly TRBD1 for D (5 bases). The CDR3 is made up of 17 amino acids. Trimming left V 5 bases short and J 2 bases short, with 18 bases between. Germline V gene sequence: CDR1 MGHDK, CDR2 SYGVNS. CDR3 in amino acids: CASSLRGKGFTNEKLFF. The CDR3 coding sequence is TGTGCCAGCAGTCTCCGGGGTAAGGGGTTTACTAATGAAAAACTGTTTTTT.

The chain combines TRBV6-2 or TRBV6-3 with TRBJ2-5; D not resolved. V lost 1 base and J lost 4, with 4 bases in between. This CDR3 is 12 amino acids long. CDR1 MNHEY and CDR2 SVGEGT come from the germline V gene. The DNA for the CDR3 is TGTGCCAGCAGTTACTTGATAGAGACCCAGTACTTC. Translating it yields CASSYLIETQYF.

This clone was detected ten times or more. The V gene is TRBV6-5, the J gene TRBJ2-7, with D perhaps assigned TRBD1 or TRBD2 (6 bases each). Germline values: CDR1 MNHEY, CDR2 SVGAGI. This CDR3 comprises 15 residues. Trimming took off 0 bases at V and 5 bases at J, with 14 bases between the two ends. The CDR3 bases are TGTGCCAGCAGTTACTCCAGGAGGGGGGCGCACGAGCAGTACTTC. This translates into CASSYSRRGAHEQYF.

Written as DNA, the CDR3 is TGCGCCAGCAGCTTATTCGGGACTAGCGCTAGCACAGATACGCAGTATTTT. It is translated as CASSLFGTSASTDTQYF. V and J are TRBV5-1 and TRBJ2-3, with 10 bases identical to TRBD2. Germline-derived CDR1 and CDR2 are SGHRS and YFSETQ. CDR3 length: 17 residues. J lost 0 bases, V lost 2 bases, and 6 bases had no gene match.

This chain uses TRBV11-1 with TRBJ2-7; D remains unclear. V was clipped by 5 bases and J by 1 base, with 6 bases between them. CDR3 length: 12 residues. Germline CDR1 and CDR2: SGHAT and FQDESV (reference sequence). CDR3 in amino acids: CASSHGSYEQYF. DNA for the CDR3: TGTGCCAGCAGCCATGGGTCCTACGAGCAGTACTTC.